This T cell receptor beta chain came from a study of OX40 agonist ivuxolimab in advanced cancers. TCRdb keeps only in-frame clones here, not all; method: immunoSEQ multiplex PCR. The sample consists of 95,000 to 150,000 clones, around 93% of them appearing once. Germline values: CDR1 MNHEY, CDR2 SMNVEV (reference sequence). V lost 6 bases and J 10 bases, leaving 22 bases between the germline ends. The CDR3 has 16 amino acids. A word on this clone: Its antigen is unidentified.

General study points: Low clonal expansion, among the lowest seen, marked partial responders at 0.1-3.0 mg/kg.

The genes are TRBV27 and TRBJ1-6, with a possible D match to TRBD1 (6 bases). The specimen was CD4+ or CD8+ T cells sorted from blood, collected in a trial of the OX40 agonist ivuxolimab. The sequence was obtained from an adult with an advanced solid tumor such as melanoma, head and neck, liver or kidney cancer. The CDR3 loop is CASSQEGDRRLSPLHF. Written as DNA, the CDR3 is TGTGCCAGCAGCCAGGAGGGAGACAGGAGACTCTCACCCCTCCACTTT.